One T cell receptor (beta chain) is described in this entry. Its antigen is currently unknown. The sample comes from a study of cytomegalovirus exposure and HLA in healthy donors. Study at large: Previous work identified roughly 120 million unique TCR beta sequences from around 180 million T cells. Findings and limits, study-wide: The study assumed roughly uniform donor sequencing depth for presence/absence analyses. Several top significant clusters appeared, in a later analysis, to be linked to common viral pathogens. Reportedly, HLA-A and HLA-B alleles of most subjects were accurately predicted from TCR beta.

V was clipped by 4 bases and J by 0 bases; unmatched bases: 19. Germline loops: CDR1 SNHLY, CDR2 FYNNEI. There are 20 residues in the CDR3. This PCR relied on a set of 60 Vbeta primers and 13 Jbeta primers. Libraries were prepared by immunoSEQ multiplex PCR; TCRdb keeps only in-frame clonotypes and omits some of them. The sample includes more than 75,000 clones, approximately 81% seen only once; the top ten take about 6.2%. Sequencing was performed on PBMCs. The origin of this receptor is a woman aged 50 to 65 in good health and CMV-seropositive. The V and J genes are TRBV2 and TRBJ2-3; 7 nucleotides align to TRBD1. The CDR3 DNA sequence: TGTGCCAGCAGTGGACATCCTGAGGAAGGGGGCATAGGTAGCACAGATACGCAGTATTTT. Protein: CASSGHPEEGGIGSTDTQYF.